Listed below are T cell receptor beta chains from one sample, sequenced in a study of blood T cell repertoires in COVID-19. TCRdb's table, derived via immunoSEQ multiplex PCR, lists solely in-frame clones and lacks some. The sample lists roughly 200,000 clones, about 85% occurring once. The material sequenced was peripheral blood. The receptors here all came from a woman over 75 with acute or convalescent COVID-19. Each CDR3 is given with its conserved first and last residue. A D gene is named only where the DNA matches it firmly. Size values are once, few and many counts, or a class for expanded clones, and some rows have none.

length | D | size | J | V | DNA | CDR3
16 | TRBD2 | . | TRBJ2-7 | TRBV27 | TGTGCCAGCAGTTTGCCTAGCGGGAGTCCTACCTACGAGCAGTACTTC | CASSLPSGSPTYEQYF
13 | . | . | TRBJ1-2 | TRBV12-3/TRBV12-4 | TGTGCCAGCAGTTTTGGGACTGCTTATGGCTACACCTTC | CASSFGTAYGYTF
15 | TRBD1 | . | TRBJ1-4 | TRBV5-1 | TGCGCCAGCGCCCTAACGACAGGGGTAAATGAAAAACTGTTTTTT | CASALTTGVNEKLFF
14 | . | . | TRBJ2-2 | TRBV20-1 | TGCAGTGCTAGTAAGACATGGGACACCGGGGAGCTGTTTTTT | CSASKTWDTGELFF
17 | . | few | TRBJ1-2 | TRBV3-1/TRBV3-2 | TGTGCCAGCAGCCAAGCACGAGTAGCCCTGGCTAGCTATGGCTACACCTTC | CASSQARVALASYGYTF
12 | TRBD1 | . | TRBJ1-2 | TRBV6-4 | TGTGCCAGCAGAAGCGGACAGGGCGGCTACACCTTC | CASRSGQGGYTF
14 | TRBD2 | . | TRBJ2-1 | TRBV7-9 | TGTGCCAGCGGACTAGCGGCTCCCTACAATGAGCAGTTCTTC | CASGLAAPYNEQFF
16 | . | . | TRBJ2-1 | TRBV5-1 | TGCGCCAGCAGCTTGAGCGCCACTAGCTCCTACAATGAGCAGTTCTTC | CASSLSATSSYNEQFF
14 | . | . | TRBJ1-2 | TRBV4-3 | TGCGCCAGCAGCCAAGATTTCGGGGGGGATGGCTACACCTTC | CASSQDFGGDGYTF
15 | . | . | TRBJ2-3 | TRBV19 | TGTGCCAGTAGTATAGATCTGGAGGGGCTGGATACGCAGTATTTT | CASSIDLEGLDTQYF
14 | TRBD1 | . | TRBJ1-2 | TRBV4-3 | TGCGCCAGCAGTCAAAGGACAGGAGACTATGGCTACACCTTC | CASSQRTGDYGYTF
13 | TRBD1 | . | TRBJ1-2 | TRBV12-3/TRBV12-4 | TGTGCCAGCAGCGGGGACAGTAACTATGGCTACACCTTC | CASSGDSNYGYTF
14 | . | . | TRBJ1-1 | TRBV2 | TGTGCCAGCAGTGACAGGGGCAGGGACACTGAAGCTTTCTTT | CASSDRGRDTEAFF
14 | TRBD1 | . | TRBJ2-7 | TRBV19 | TGTGCCAGTAGACAGACAGGGGGCGGTTACGAGCAGTACTTC | CASRQTGGGYEQYF
14 | TRBD1 | . | TRBJ1-5 | TRBV7-9 | TGTGCCAGCAGCTTGGGACAGGACAATCAGCCCCAGCATTTT | CASSLGQDNQPQHF
12 | . | . | TRBJ2-7 | TRBV6-5 | TGTGCCAGCACAGGGTTTTCCTACGAGCAGTACTTC | CASTGFSYEQYF
14 | . | . | TRBJ1-1 | TRBV5-1 | TGCGCCAGCAGCTTAACAGGGCTCAACACTGAAGCTTTCTTT | CASSLTGLNTEAFF
11 | . | once | TRBJ2-2 | TRBV7-9 | TGTGCCACCCAGGGGTCCGGGGAGCTGTTTTTT | CATQGSGELFF
17 | TRBD1 | . | TRBJ2-1 | TRBV28 | TGTGCCAGCGGATTATACAGGGGGACAGCCGAACTCAATGAGCAGTTCTTC | CASGLYRGTAELNEQFF
14 | TRBD1 | . | TRBJ1-1 | TRBV3-1/TRBV3-2 | TGTGCCAGCAGATTGTCGGGACAGGCGCCCGAAGCTTTCTTT | CASRLSGQAPEAFF
15 | TRBD2 | . | TRBJ2-3 | TRBV18 | TGTGCCAGCTCACCGACTAGCGGGAACACAGATACGCAGTATTTT | CASSPTSGNTDTQYF
13 | . | . | TRBJ1-4 | TRBV6-6 | TGTGCCAGCAGTTACTCTCCAGAAGAAAAACTGTTTTTT | CASSYSPEEKLFF
14 | . | few | TRBJ1-1 | TRBV5-1 | TGCGCCAGCAAGGTGGCAGGTCTGAACACTGAAGCTTTCTTT | CASKVAGLNTEAFF
18 | TRBD2 | . | TRBJ2-5 | TRBV15 | TGTGCCACCAGCAGAGAGGGCAGGACTAGCGGGAGACAAGAGACCCAGTACTTC | CATSREGRTSGRQETQYF
13 | TRBD1 | . | TRBJ2-7 | TRBV18 | TGTGCCAGCTCACCACCAAACAGGGGTGAACAGTACTTC | CASSPPNRGEQYF
15 | TRBD1 | . | TRBJ1-2 | TRBV6-5 | TGTGCCAGCAGTTACTCGGGACAGACCCCTTATGGCTACACCTTC | CASSYSGQTPYGYTF
16 | TRBD1 | . | TRBJ1-2 | TRBV7-2 | TGTGCCAGCAGCTCCGCTCCAGACAGGGTGCTATATGGCTACACCTTC | CASSSAPDRVLYGYTF
14 | . | . | TRBJ1-2 | TRBV6-6 | TGTGCCAGCAGTTACCGTGGTGGAGACTATGGCTACACCTTC | CASSYRGGDYGYTF
11 | TRBD1 | . | TRBJ1-2 | TRBV10-3 | TGTGCCATCAGCACAGGGGATGGCTACACCTTC | CAISTGDGYTF
18 | TRBD2 | . | TRBJ2-6 | TRBV7-2 | TGTGCCAGCAGCCCCCGACTAGCGGCTAGCTCTGGGGCCAACGTCCTGACTTTC | CASSPRLAASSGANVLTF
15 | . | . | TRBJ1-3 | TRBV9 | TGTGCCAGCAGCCCCAGGACAGACTCTGGAAACACCATATATTTT | CASSPRTDSGNTIYF
14 | . | few | TRBJ1-1 | TRBV19 | TGTGCCAGTAGGCGAGGGCAGACTAACACTGAAGCTTTCTTT | CASRRGQTNTEAFF
16 | . | . | TRBJ1-2 | TRBV9 | TGTGCCAGCACAGGCGGAAGACGTGGGGCGGACTATGGCTACACCTTC | CASTGGRRGADYGYTF
14 | . | . | TRBJ1-5 | TRBV6-5 | TGTGCCAGCAGTTACAGGGGTGGCAATCAGCCCCAGCATTTT | CASSYRGGNQPQHF
15 | TRBD1 | . | TRBJ2-3 | TRBV24-1 | TGTGCCACCAGTGACCCAGGGACAGGGTCGGATACGCAGTATTTT | CATSDPGTGSDTQYF
16 | TRBD2 | . | TRBJ2-5 | TRBV7-2 | TGTGCCAGCAGCCTCGGACTAGCGGGATGGACTGAGACCCAGTACTTC | CASSLGLAGWTETQYF
14 | TRBD1 | . | TRBJ2-4 | TRBV11-2 | TGTGCCAGCAGCATCCGGGACAGGGTAAACATTCAGTACTTC | CASSIRDRVNIQYF